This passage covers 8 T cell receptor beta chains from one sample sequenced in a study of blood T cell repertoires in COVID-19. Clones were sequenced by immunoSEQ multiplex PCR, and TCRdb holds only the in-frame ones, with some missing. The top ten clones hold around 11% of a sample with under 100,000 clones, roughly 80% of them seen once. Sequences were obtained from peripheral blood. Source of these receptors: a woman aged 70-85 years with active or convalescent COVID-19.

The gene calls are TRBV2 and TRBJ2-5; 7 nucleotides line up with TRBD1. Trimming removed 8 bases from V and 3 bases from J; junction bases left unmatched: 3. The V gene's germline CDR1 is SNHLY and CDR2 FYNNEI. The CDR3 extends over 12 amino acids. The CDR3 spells CASDREKETQYF. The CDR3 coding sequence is TGTGCCAGCGACAGGGAAAAAGAGACCCAGTACTTC.

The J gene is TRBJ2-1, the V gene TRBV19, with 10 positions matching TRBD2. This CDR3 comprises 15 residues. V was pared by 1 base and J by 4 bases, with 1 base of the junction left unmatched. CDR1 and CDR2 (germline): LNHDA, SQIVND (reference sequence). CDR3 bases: TGTGCCAGTAGTATAGGACTAGCGGGTTACAATGAGCAGTTCTTC. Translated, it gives CASSIGLAGYNEQFF.

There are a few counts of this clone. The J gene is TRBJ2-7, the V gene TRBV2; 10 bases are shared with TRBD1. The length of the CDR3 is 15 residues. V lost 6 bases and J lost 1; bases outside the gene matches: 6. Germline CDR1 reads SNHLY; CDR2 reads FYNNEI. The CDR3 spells CASSQTGGVSYEQYF. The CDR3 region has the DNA TGTGCCAGCAGCCAGACAGGGGGCGTGTCCTACGAGCAGTACTTC.

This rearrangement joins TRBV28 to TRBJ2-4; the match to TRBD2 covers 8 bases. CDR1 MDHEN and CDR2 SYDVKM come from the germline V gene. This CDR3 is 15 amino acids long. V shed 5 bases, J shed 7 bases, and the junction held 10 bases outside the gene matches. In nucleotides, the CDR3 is TGTGCCAGCAGTCTACCCCGGGGGGGCCTGAACATTCAGTACTTC. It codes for CASSLPRGGLNIQYF.

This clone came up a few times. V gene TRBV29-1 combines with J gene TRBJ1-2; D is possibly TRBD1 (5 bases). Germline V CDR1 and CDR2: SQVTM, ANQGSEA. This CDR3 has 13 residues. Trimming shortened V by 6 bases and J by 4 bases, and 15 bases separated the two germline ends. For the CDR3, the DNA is TGCAGCGTAATAGGGGAGGGGTCCTATGGCTACACCTTC. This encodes CSVIGEGSYGYTF.

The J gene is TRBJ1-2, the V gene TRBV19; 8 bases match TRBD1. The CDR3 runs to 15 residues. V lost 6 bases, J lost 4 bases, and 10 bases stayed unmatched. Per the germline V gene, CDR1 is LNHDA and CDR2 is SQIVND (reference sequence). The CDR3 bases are TGTGCCAGTAGGACTCCGGACAGGGACTTCTATGGCTACACCTTC. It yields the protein CASRTPDRDFYGYTF.

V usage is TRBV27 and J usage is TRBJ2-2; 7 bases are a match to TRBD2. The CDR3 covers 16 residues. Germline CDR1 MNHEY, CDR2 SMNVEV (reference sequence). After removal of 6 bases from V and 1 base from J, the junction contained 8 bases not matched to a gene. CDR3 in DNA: TGTGCCAGCAGGACCCCGGGACTAAAGAACACCGGGGAGCTGTTTTTT. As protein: CASRTPGLKNTGELFF.

CDR3 protein: CATGPGQGRQPQHF. The CDR3 region has the DNA TGTGCCACCGGCCCCGGACAGGGGCGTCAGCCCCAGCATTTT. The chain recombines TRBV10-3 with TRBJ1-5, with 9 bases that match TRBD1. Losses at the gene ends were 10 bases for V and 6 bases for J; bases not matched to a gene: 10. This CDR3 contains 14 residues. Germline-derived CDR1 and CDR2 are ENHRY and SYGVKD.